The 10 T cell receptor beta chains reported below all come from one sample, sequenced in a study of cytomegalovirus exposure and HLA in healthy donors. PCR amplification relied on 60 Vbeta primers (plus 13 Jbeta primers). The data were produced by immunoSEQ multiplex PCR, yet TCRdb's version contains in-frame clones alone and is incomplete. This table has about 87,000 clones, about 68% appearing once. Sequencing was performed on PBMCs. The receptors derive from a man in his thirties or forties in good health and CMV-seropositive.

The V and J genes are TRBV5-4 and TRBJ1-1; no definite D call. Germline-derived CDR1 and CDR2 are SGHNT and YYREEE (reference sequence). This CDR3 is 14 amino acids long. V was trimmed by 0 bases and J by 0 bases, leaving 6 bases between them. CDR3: CASSLGQVNTEAFF. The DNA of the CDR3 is TGTGCCAGCAGCTTGGGACAAGTGAACACTGAAGCTTTCTTT.

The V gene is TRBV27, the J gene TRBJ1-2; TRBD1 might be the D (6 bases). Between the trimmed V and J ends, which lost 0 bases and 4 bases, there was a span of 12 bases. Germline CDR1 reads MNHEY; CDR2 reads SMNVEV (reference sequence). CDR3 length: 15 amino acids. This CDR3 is CASSLSWTAFYGYTF. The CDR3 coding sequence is TGTGCCAGCAGTTTATCGTGGACAGCCTTCTATGGCTACACCTTC.

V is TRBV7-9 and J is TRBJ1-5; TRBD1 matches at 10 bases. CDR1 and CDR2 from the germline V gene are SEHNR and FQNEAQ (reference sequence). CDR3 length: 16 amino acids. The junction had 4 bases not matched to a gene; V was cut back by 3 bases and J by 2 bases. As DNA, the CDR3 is TGTGCCAGCAGCTTTTCCGGGACAGGGGGCAATCAGCCCCAGCATTTT. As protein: CASSFSGTGGNQPQHF.

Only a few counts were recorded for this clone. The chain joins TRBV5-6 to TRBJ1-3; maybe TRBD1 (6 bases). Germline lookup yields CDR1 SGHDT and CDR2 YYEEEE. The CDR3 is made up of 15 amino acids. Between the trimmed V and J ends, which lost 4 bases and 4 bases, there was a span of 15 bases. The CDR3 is CASSDFRGYGNTIYF. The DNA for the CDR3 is TGTGCCAGCAGCGACTTCAGGGGATACGGAAACACCATATATTTT.

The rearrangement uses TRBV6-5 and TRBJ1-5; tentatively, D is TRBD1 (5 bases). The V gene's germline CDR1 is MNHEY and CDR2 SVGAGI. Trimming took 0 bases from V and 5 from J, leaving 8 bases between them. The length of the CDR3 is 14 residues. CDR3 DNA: TGTGCCAGCAGTTACTCCAGGGAATATCAGCCCCAGCATTTT. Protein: CASSYSREYQPQHF.

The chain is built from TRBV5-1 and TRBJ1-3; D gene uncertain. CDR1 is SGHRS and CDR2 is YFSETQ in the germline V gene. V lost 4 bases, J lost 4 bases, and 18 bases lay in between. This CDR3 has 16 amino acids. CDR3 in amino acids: CASSPIVDSGGNTIYF. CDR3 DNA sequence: TGCGCCAGCAGCCCAATCGTCGATTCAGGCGGAAACACCATATATTTT.

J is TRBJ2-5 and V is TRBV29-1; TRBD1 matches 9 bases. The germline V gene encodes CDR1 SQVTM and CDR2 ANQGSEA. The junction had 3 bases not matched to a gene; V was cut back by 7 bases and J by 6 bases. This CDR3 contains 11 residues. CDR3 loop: CSGDRGKTQYF. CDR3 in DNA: TGCAGCGGTGACAGGGGGAAGACCCAGTACTTC.

The CDR3 bases are TGTGCCAGCAGCCACGGGACAGACCGCTACGAGCAGTACTTC. Protein sequence: CASSHGTDRYEQYF. The J gene is TRBJ2-7, the V gene TRBV5-5; the match to TRBD1 covers 7 bases. J gave up 3 bases and V 4 bases, and 7 bases lay outside the gene matches. Germline V gene sequence: CDR1 SGHKS, CDR2 YYEKEE (reference sequence). CDR3 size: 14 residues.

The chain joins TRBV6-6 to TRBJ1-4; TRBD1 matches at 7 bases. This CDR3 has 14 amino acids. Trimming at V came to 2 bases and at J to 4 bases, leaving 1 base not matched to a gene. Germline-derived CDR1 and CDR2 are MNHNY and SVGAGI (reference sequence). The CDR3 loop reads CASSYPGGNEKLFF. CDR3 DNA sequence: TGTGCCAGCAGTTACCCAGGGGGTAATGAAAAACTGTTTTTT.

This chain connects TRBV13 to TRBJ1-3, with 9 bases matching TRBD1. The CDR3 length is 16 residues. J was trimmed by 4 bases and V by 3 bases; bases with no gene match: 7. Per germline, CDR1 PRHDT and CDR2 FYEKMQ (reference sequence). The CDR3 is CASSFSQGAWGNTIYF. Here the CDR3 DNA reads TGTGCCAGCAGCTTCTCACAGGGGGCGTGGGGAAACACCATATATTTT.